This is a list of T cell receptor beta chains from one sample in a study of T-cell memory formation after mild COVID-19. TCRdb recomputed calls from the 5' RACE reads with MiXCR, one row per CDR3 protein. Here the sample spans roughly 400,000 distinct CDR3 sequences, about 20% being singletons. The sample was PBMCs or a T cell subset sorted from them (not recorded which). Receptor source: a man between 18 and 35 years old who had mild COVID-19 (a few samples of this study predate the infection). Cell type and time point are not known. The CDR3 runs from the conserved cysteine through the conserved F or W. The D gene is left open where the match is weak. Clone size is not always given. Where it is, it says once, few, many or a class for expanded clones.

d_gene	abundance	v_gene	j_gene	CDR3aa	CDR3nt
TRBD2	.	TRBV10-3	TRBJ2-5	CAISESSGGAEETQYF	TGTGCCATCAGTGAGTCGAGCGGGGGGGCAGAAGAGACCCAGTACTTC
.	.	TRBV3-1	TRBJ1-1	CASSQGPAALNTEAFF	TGTGCCAGCAGCCAAGGACCGGCGGCGTTGAACACTGAAGCTTTCTTT
TRBD2	few	TRBV12-3/TRBV12-4	TRBJ2-3	CASRGLAGGGTDTQYF	TGTGCCAGCAGGGGACTAGCGGGGGGCGGGACAGATACGCAGTATTTT
.	.	TRBV7-9	TRBJ2-5	CASRNGGAPGETQYF	TGTGCCAGCAGGAACGGCGGGGCCCCAGGAGAGACCCAGTACTTC
.	few	TRBV6-5	TRBJ2-2	CASSYWTQNTGELFF	TGTGCCAGCAGTTACTGGACACAGAACACCGGGGAGCTGTTTTTT
.	.	TRBV4-3	TRBJ2-5	CASSQGTALSGGDQETKYF	TGCGCCAGCAGCCAAGGGACTGCTTTATCTGGAGGGGATCAAGAGACCAAGTACTTC
TRBD1	.	TRBV7-9	TRBJ1-2	CASSDLQGVYTF	TGTGCCAGCAGCGACCTACAGGGGGTCTACACCTTC
.	.	TRBV20-1	TRBJ1-2	CSARDPLTYGYTF	TGCAGTGCTAGAGATCCCCTCACCTATGGCTACACCTTC
.	few	TRBV11-1	TRBJ1-5	CASSSKHLLSGQPQHF	TGTGCCAGCAGCTCAAAACACCTCTTATCCGGCCAGCCCCAGCATTTT
TRBD1	.	TRBV24-1	TRBJ1-2	CATSQTDRAAGYTF	TGTGCCACCAGTCAAACCGACAGGGCGGCAGGGTACACCTTC
TRBD2	few	TRBV10-3	TRBJ2-3	CAINSRGDTTDTQYF	TGTGCCATCAACTCCCGGGGGGATACCACAGATACGCAGTATTTT
.	.	TRBV27	TRBJ2-5	CASSLSVGRETQYF	TGTGCCAGCAGTTTAAGCGTGGGGCGGGAGACCCAGTACTTC
.	.	TRBV27	TRBJ2-1	CASSPLTSSFYNEQFF	TGTGCCAGCAGTCCCCTTACTAGCAGCTTTTACAATGAGCAGTTCTTC
.	.	TRBV7-9	TRBJ2-7	CASSSSTGPAYEQYF	TGTGCCAGCAGCTCCTCGACAGGTCCGGCCTACGAGCAGTACTTC
TRBD1	few	TRBV7-8	TRBJ1-2	CASSPRDRLQFYGYTF	TGTGCCAGCAGCCCCCGGGACAGACTACAATTCTATGGCTACACCTTC
.	.	TRBV30	TRBJ2-1	CAWRSAEQFF	TGTGCCTGGAGATCGGCGGAGCAGTTCTTC
.	.	TRBV19	TRBJ2-3	CASRRSTGPWMRSTDTQYF	TGTGCCAGTCGAAGGTCCACAGGTCCCTGGATGCGTAGCACAGATACGCAGTATTTT
TRBD1	.	TRBV6-2/TRBV6-3	TRBJ2-1	CASTRAGGENEQFF	TGTGCCAGCACGAGGGCAGGGGGTGAGAATGAGCAGTTCTTC
.	.	TRBV5-1	TRBJ2-5	CASSLADNIQETQYF	TGCGCCAGCAGCTTGGCCGACAACATCCAAGAGACCCAGTACTTC
.	.	TRBV27	TRBJ2-1	CASSLWGQGGNEQFF	TGTGCCAGCAGTTTATGGGGGCAGGGAGGCAATGAGCAGTTCTTC
TRBD1	few	TRBV12-3/TRBV12-4	TRBJ1-1	CASSQQGYNTEAFF	TGTGCCAGCAGCCAACAGGGGTATAACACTGAAGCTTTCTTT
TRBD2	few	TRBV7-2	TRBJ2-2	CASSLALGGTGELFF	TGTGCCAGCAGCTTAGCACTGGGGGGGACCGGGGAGCTGTTTTTT
.	once	TRBV19	TRBJ1-1	CASSYQKNTEAFF	TGTGCCAGTAGTTATCAGAAGAACACTGAAGCTTTCTTT
.	many	TRBV7-2	TRBJ2-3	CASSFSYTDTQYF	TGTGCCAGCAGCTTCTCCTACACAGATACGCAGTATTTT
TRBD1	.	TRBV2	TRBJ1-2	CASSLETGGNGYTF	TGTGCCAGCAGTCTAGAAACAGGGGGCAACGGCTACACCTTC
TRBD2	.	TRBV20-1	TRBJ2-5	CSAGTPTSGETQYF	TGCAGTGCAGGAACACCGACTAGCGGGGAGACCCAGTACTTC
.	.	TRBV27	TRBJ2-7	CASGVLDRSYEQYF	TGTGCCAGCGGGGTCCTAGACAGGAGCTACGAGCAGTACTTC
.	.	TRBV20-1	TRBJ1-1	CSASLMRPEAFF	TGCAGTGCTAGTCTCATGAGGCCGGAAGCTTTCTTT
.	.	TRBV7-2	TRBJ1-5	CASSLAGTTNQPQHF	TGTGCCAGCAGCTTAGCGGGGACGACTAATCAGCCCCAGCATTTT